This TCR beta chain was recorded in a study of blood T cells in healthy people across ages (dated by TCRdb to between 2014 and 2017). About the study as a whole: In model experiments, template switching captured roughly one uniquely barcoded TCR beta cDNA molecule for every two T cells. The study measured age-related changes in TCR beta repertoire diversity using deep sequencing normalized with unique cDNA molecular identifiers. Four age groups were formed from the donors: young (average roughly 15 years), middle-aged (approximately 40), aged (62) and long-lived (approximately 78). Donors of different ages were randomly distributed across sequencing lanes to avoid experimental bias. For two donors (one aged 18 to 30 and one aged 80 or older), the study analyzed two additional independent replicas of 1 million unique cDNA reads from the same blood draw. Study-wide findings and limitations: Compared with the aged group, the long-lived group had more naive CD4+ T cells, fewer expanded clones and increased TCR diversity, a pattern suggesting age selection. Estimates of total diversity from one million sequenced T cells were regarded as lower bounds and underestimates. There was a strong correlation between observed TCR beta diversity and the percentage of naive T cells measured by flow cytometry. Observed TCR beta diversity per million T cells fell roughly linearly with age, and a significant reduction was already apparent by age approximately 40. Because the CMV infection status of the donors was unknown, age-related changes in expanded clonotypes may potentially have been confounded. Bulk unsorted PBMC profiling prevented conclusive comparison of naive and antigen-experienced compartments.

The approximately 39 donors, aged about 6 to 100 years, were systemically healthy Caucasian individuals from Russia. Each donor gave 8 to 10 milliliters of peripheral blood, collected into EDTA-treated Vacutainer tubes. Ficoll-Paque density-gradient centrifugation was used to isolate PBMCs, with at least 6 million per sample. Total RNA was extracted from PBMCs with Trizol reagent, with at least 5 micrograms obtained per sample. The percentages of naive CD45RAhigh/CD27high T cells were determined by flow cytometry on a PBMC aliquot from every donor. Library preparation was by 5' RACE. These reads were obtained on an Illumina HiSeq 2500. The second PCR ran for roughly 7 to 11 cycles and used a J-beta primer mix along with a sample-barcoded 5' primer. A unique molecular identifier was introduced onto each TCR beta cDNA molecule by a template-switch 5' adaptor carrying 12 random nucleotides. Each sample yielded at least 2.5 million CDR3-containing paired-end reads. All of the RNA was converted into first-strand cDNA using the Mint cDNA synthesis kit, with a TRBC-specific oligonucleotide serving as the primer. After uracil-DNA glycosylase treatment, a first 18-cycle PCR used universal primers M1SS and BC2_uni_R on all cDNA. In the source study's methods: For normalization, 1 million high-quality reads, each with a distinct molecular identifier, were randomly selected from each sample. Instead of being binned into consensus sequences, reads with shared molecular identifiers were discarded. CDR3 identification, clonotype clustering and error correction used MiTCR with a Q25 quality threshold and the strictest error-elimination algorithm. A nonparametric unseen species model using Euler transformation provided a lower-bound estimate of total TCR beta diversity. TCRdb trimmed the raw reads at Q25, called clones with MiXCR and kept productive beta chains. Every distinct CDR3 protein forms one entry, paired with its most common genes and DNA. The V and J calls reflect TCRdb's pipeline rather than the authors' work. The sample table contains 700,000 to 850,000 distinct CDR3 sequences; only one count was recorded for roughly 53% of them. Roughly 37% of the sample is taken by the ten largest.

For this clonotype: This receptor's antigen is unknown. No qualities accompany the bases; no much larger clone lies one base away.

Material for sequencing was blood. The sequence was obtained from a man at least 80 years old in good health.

The nucleotides read TGTGCCAGCAGCAAAAATCTGGCAGGGGGCTGTGGGGCCAACGTCCTGACTTTC. Its protein is CASSKNLAGGCGANVLTF. The rearrangement combines TRBV21-1 with TRBJ2-6; no check of the table's D call, TRBD1, against the DNA was made. TRBV21-1 counts as a pseudogene. The CDR3 spans 18 residues, from the cysteine through the phenylalanine. Only the CDR3 part of the read is kept: 54 bases, read in frame from the first base.